The 31 T cell receptor beta chains reported below all come from one sample, sequenced in a study of OX40 agonist ivuxolimab in advanced cancers. Profiling relied on immunoSEQ multiplex PCR, and the TCRdb table lists in-frame clones only, not all of them. The sample lists some 70,000 clones; 70% to 90% were seen once. The material sequenced was CD4+ or CD8+ T cells sorted from blood, taken in a trial of the OX40 agonist ivuxolimab. The receptors originated from an adult with an advanced solid tumor such as melanoma, head and neck, liver or kidney cancer.

The rearrangement links TRBV6-5 to TRBJ1-1, with D hard to call. Between the trimmed V and J ends, which lost 6 bases and 1 base, there was a span of 6 bases. The length of the CDR3 is 12 residues. Looked up from germline, CDR1 is MNHEY and CDR2 is SVGAGI. As DNA, the CDR3 is TGTGCCAGCAGGTCCGGGAACACTGAAGCTTTCTTT. Translation: CASRSGNTEAFF.

The chain combines TRBV11-3 with TRBJ1-5; D is unclear. CDR1 and CDR2 (germline): SGHNT, YENEEA. V shed 3 bases and J shed 5 bases, with 8 bases lying between them. The CDR3 sequence is 13 residues long. Written as DNA, the CDR3 is TGTGCCAGCAGCTTGGAAGAGGATCAGCCCCAGCATTTT. Amino acids: CASSLEEDQPQHF.

The V call is TRBV29-1, the J call TRBJ1-1; perhaps TRBD1 as D (5 bases). This CDR3 region has 16 residues. Deletions cut 1 base from V and 4 bases from J, with 19 bases between. Germline-derived CDR1 and CDR2 are SQVTM and ANQGSEA. This chain's CDR3 is CSVEGGILDRGTEAFF. The CDR3 DNA follows: TGCAGCGTTGAAGGGGGCATACTCGATCGAGGCACTGAAGCTTTCTTT.

This rearrangement joins TRBV7-8 to TRBJ1-2, with D perhaps matching TRBD1 (5 bases). CDR3 length equals 14 residues. V was clipped by 3 bases and J by 3 bases, with 11 bases between them. The germline CDR1 and CDR2 sequences are SGHVS and FQNEAQ. This chain's CDR3 is CASSFSRGDYGYTF. The CDR3 region has the DNA TGTGCCAGCAGCTTCTCGCGGGGGGACTATGGCTACACCTTC. The complete variable domain, with remaining parts taken from reference TRBV7-8 and TRBJ1-2, reads GAGVSQSPRYKVAKRGQDVALRCDPISGHVSLFWYQQALGQGPEFLTYFQNEAQLDKSGLPSDRFFAERPEGSVSTLKIQRTQQEDSAVYLCASSFSRGDYGYTFGSGTRLTVV.

This clone was seen only a few times. The chain combines TRBV9 with TRBJ2-5, with 8 bases identical to TRBD2. With V trimmed by 3 bases and J by 4 bases, 2 bases remained unmatched. CDR3 length equals 13 residues. Germline loops: CDR1 SGDLS, CDR2 YYNGEE. The CDR3 spells CASSATSGETQYF. The CDR3 DNA sequence: TGTGCCAGCAGCGCTACTAGCGGAGAGACCCAGTACTTC.

The chain has TRBV7-2 and TRBJ1-4, with 8 bases identical to TRBD1. Looked up from germline, CDR1 is SGHTA and CDR2 is FQGNSA. There are 14 residues in the CDR3. Unmatched junction bases numbered 7, after V lost 5 bases and J lost 8 bases. This CDR3 is CASSRTGLKEKLFF. The DNA for the CDR3 is TGTGCCAGCAGCCGGACAGGGTTGAAGGAAAAACTGTTTTTT.

Written as DNA, the CDR3 is TGTGCCAGCAGCCGAGGCAGGGGCGGCACTGAAGCTTTCTTT. Encoded protein: CASSRGRGGTEAFF. The chain recombines TRBV7-2 with TRBJ1-1, with D tentatively TRBD1 (6 bases). The V and J ends lost 5 bases and 4 bases respectively, with 14 bases between them. The CDR3 extends over 14 amino acids. Germline lookup yields CDR1 SGHTA and CDR2 FQGNSA.

V is TRBV5-4 and J is TRBJ1-1; D is uncertain. V was cut by 0 bases and J by 3 bases, with 6 bases left in between. The CDR3 extends over 13 amino acids. Germline V CDR1 and CDR2: SGHNT, YYREEE (reference sequence). CDR3 bases: TGTGCCAGCAGCTTGGAGAGGTACACTGAAGCTTTCTTT. This sequence encodes CASSLERYTEAFF.

CDR3 region: CASSQDLDRGREKLFF. The CDR3 DNA is TGTGCCAGCAGCCAAGATCTAGACAGGGGAAGAGAAAAACTGTTTTTT. This chain joins TRBV14 and TRBJ1-4, with 8 bases that match TRBD1. This CDR3 comprises 16 residues. Germline assignment: CDR1 SGHDN and CDR2 FVKESK. Trimming took 0 bases from V and 8 from J; bases not matched to a gene: 8.

This rearrangement joins TRBV6-1 to TRBJ1-2, with 10 bases fitting TRBD1. Germline V gene sequence: CDR1 MNHNS, CDR2 SASEGT. The V and J ends lost 3 bases and 1 base, in that order; junction bases with no gene match: 5. The CDR3 length is 16 residues. CDR3 amino acids: CASSDGTGVINYGYTF. In nucleotides, the CDR3 is TGTGCCAGCAGTGACGGGACAGGGGTTATTAACTATGGCTACACCTTC.

The chain couples TRBV2 to TRBJ1-6; D unresolved. Germline CDR1 reads SNHLY; CDR2 reads FYNNEI. The CDR3 runs to 15 residues. The V end lost 3 bases, the J end lost 7 bases, and 13 bases lay between the germline ends. The DNA of the CDR3 is TGTGCCAGCAGTGAGGGCTTCCCCACAAATTCACCCCTCCACTTT. Protein sequence: CASSEGFPTNSPLHF.

This clone was observed a single time. This chain uses TRBV9 with TRBJ1-6; TRBD1 matches 7 bases. V lost 3 bases, J lost 0 bases, and 3 bases stayed unmatched. Per germline, CDR1 SGDLS and CDR2 YYNGEE. The CDR3 runs to 16 residues. The CDR3 reads CASSGQGVSYNSPLHF. The CDR3 DNA reads as TGTGCCAGCAGCGGACAGGGCGTCTCCTATAATTCACCCCTCCACTTT.

The chain links TRBV30 to TRBJ2-5; tentative D call: TRBD2 (5 bases). The CDR3 sequence is 11 residues long. The V end was cut by 5 bases, the J end by 8 bases, with 12 bases between. CDR1 GTSNPN and CDR2 SVGIG come from the germline V gene (reference sequence). The CDR3 loop reads CAWSARGTQYF. The CDR3 DNA sequence: TGTGCCTGGTCTGCCCGGGGAACCCAGTACTTC.

This chain connects TRBV6-1 to TRBJ2-7, with 7 bases fitting TRBD2. J was trimmed by 0 bases and V by 7 bases; bases with no gene match: 9. The CDR3 runs to 15 residues. Germline V gene data show CDR1 as MNHNS and CDR2 as SASEGT. CDR3 sequence: CASIPSGVSSYEQYF. CDR3 nucleotides: TGTGCCAGCATCCCTAGCGGTGTCAGCTCCTACGAGCAGTACTTC.

This chain connects TRBV7-2 to TRBJ2-7; the D gene is possibly TRBD2 (5 bases). The germline gives CDR1 SGHTA, CDR2 FQGNSA. V gave up 5 bases and J gave up 6 bases, with 14 bases separating them. CDR3 size: 13 residues. The DNA for the CDR3 is TGTGCCAGCAGCCCTAATCAGGCGGGCGAGCAGTACTTC. Translated: CASSPNQAGEQYF.

The chain uses TRBV7-8 and TRBJ2-7, with 10 positions matching TRBD1. The V gene's germline CDR1 is SGHVS and CDR2 FQNEAQ. This CDR3 spans 15 amino acids. V dropped 5 bases and J dropped 9; count of bases not matched to a gene: 13. CDR3 loop: CASSPTSGTGDWQYF. CDR3 nucleotides: TGTGCCAGCAGCCCAACCTCCGGGACAGGGGACTGGCAGTACTTC.

The genes are TRBV7-8 and TRBJ2-5; D is undetermined. This CDR3 is 14 amino acids long. Between the trimmed V and J ends, which lost 0 bases and 4 bases, there was a span of 9 bases. Germline CDR1 reads SGHVS; CDR2 reads FQNEAQ. The DNA for the CDR3 is TGTGCCAGCAGCTTAGCAACGACTGCAGAGACCCAGTACTTC. Translation: CASSLATTAETQYF.

This clone is a singleton in its sample. The gene calls are TRBV7-3 and TRBJ2-2, with D possibly TRBD1 on 6 matching bases. CDR1 and CDR2 (germline): SGHTA, FQGTGA. Trimming removed 0 bases at V and 6 bases at J, with 14 bases between. The CDR3 sequence is 16 residues long. The CDR3 reads CASSLTSGTRPGELFF. In nucleotides, the CDR3 is TGTGCCAGCAGCTTAACGTCGGGGACAAGACCCGGGGAGCTGTTTTTT. The whole variable domain, filled in from reference TRBV7-3 and TRBJ2-2, reads GAGVSQTPSNKVTEKGKYVELRCDPISGHTALYWYRQSLGQGPEFLIYFQGTGAADDSGLPNDRFFAVRPEGSVSTLKIQRTERGDSAVYLCASSLTSGTRPGELFFGEGSRLTVL.

The gene calls are TRBV23-1 and TRBJ2-3; 9 bases are a match to TRBD1. TRBV23-1 is an open reading frame whose function is uncertain. The ends lost 1 base at V and 3 bases at J; junction bases unmatched: 5. The CDR3 length is 16 residues. The CDR3 DNA follows: TGCGCCAGCAGTCAATTGGGACAGGGTATAACAGATACGCAGTATTTT. It yields the protein CASSQLGQGITDTQYF.

The V call is TRBV6-1, the J call TRBJ1-3; 7 bases are shared with TRBD1. The CDR3 contains 10 residues. Germline values: CDR1 MNHNS, CDR2 SASEGT. V was clipped by 7 bases and J by 15 bases; unmatched bases: 6. Written as DNA, the CDR3 is TGTGCCAGCAAAGCGGGACAGACATATTTT. Translating it yields CASKAGQTYF.

V and J are TRBV4-3 and TRBJ2-2; TRBD1 aligns across 9 bases. The trim removed 3 bases at V and 5 bases at J, leaving 10 bases unmatched. CDR1 and CDR2 (germline): LGHNA, YSLEER. This CDR3 is built from 17 residues. The CDR3 is CASSHGGTGGWTGELFF. The CDR3 DNA follows: TGCGCCAGCAGCCACGGGGGCACAGGGGGCTGGACCGGGGAGCTGTTTTTT.

The rearrangement uses TRBV19 and TRBJ1-5; TRBD1 matches at 10 bases. This CDR3 is 18 amino acids long. Germline CDR1 LNHDA, CDR2 SQIVND (reference sequence). With 4 bases clipped from V and 7 bases from J, the junction kept 16 bases outside the gene matches. The CDR3 region is CASSTIPGQGSMNQPQHF. The CDR3 bases are TGTGCCAGTAGTACAATTCCGGGACAGGGGTCAATGAACCAGCCCCAGCATTTT.

The rearrangement joins TRBV7-2 to TRBJ1-3, with no clear D. CDR3 size: 14 residues. Germline CDR1 and CDR2: SGHTA and FQGNSA. Trimming cost V 5 bases and J 5 bases, with 13 bases left between them. CDR3: CASSPPGLRNTIYF. The CDR3 DNA follows: TGTGCCAGCAGCCCGCCCGGGCTCAGAAACACCATATATTTT.

The sample holds a few counts of this clone. This chain joins TRBV19 and TRBJ1-1, with 8 bases aligning to TRBD1. The CDR3 is made up of 13 amino acids. CDR1 is LNHDA, CDR2 SQIVND, per germline (reference sequence). Trimming removed 5 bases from V and 4 bases from J; junction bases left unmatched: 3. For the CDR3, the DNA is TGTGCCAGTAGTGCTCAGGGGGCCACTGAAGCTTTCTTT. It codes for CASSAQGATEAFF.

The chain joins TRBV27 to TRBJ1-2; tentative D call: TRBD1 (5 bases). V lost 2 bases to trimming and J lost 8 bases, with 15 bases between them. The CDR3 runs 14 residues. The germline V gene has CDR1 MNHEY and CDR2 SMNVEV (reference sequence). In nucleotides, the CDR3 is TGTGCCAGCAGTTTACTTGGTGCCGAGGGGGGCTACACCTTC. This encodes CASSLLGAEGGYTF.

V gene TRBV10-3 combines with J gene TRBJ2-1, with 8 bases matching TRBD1. CDR1 is ENHRY, CDR2 SYGVKD, per germline. V trimming: 6 bases; J trimming: 6 bases; junction bases outside the gene matches: 10. The CDR3 runs 15 residues. CDR3 bases: TGTGCCATCAGCCACGGACAGGGAGCGGGCAATGAGCAGTTCTTC. Translated: CAISHGQGAGNEQFF.

This clone has only one observation. CDR3 residues: CAISESGRKGGYTF. The CDR3 DNA is TGTGCCATCAGTGAGTCGGGGAGGAAGGGGGGCTACACCTTC. The chain links TRBV10-3 to TRBJ1-2; tentative D call: TRBD1 (5 bases). The CDR3 contains 14 residues. Trimming took 0 bases from V and 8 from J, leaving 13 bases between them. Germline lookup yields CDR1 ENHRY and CDR2 SYGVKD.

This clone has just one count. The junction departs from germline at one end; a sequencing error may be responsible. The chain joins TRBV9 to TRBJ1-6; D possibly corresponds to TRBD1 (5 bases). There are 14 residues in the CDR3. Germline lookup yields CDR1 SGDLS and CDR2 YYNGEE. This chain's CDR3 is CASTVSRDDSPLHF. Here the CDR3 DNA reads TGTGCCAGCACCGTAAGCAGGGATGATTCACCCCTCCACTTT.

This chain joins TRBV4-1 and TRBJ1-3, with D possibly matching TRBD1 (5 bases). V lost 5 bases to trimming and J lost 7 bases, with 12 bases between them. The germline CDR1 and CDR2 sequences are MGHRA and YSYEKL. The CDR3 is made up of 13 amino acids. This CDR3 reads CASSSGAANTIYF. CDR3 DNA sequence: TGCGCCAGCAGCTCTGGGGCCGCGAACACCATATATTTT.

The chain links TRBV7-2 to TRBJ1-5, with D maybe TRBD1 (6 bases). The V and J ends lost 4 bases and 5 bases respectively, with 12 bases between them. Germline values: CDR1 SGHTA, CDR2 FQGNSA. The CDR3 is 14 residues long. This CDR3 is CASSSGQPYQPQHF. The DNA for the CDR3 is TGTGCCAGCAGCTCCGGACAGCCTTATCAGCCCCAGCATTTT.

The genes are TRBV4-1 and TRBJ2-2, with D possibly called TRBD1 or TRBD2 (5 bases each). The CDR3 sequence is 14 residues long. Germline values: CDR1 MGHRA, CDR2 YSYEKL. The V and J ends lost 3 bases and 5 bases respectively, with 10 bases between them. The CDR3 DNA follows: TGCGCCAGCAGCCACAGGGAGTGGACCGGGGAGCTGTTTTTT. Encoded protein: CASSHREWTGELFF.